One sample yielded the 31 T cell receptor beta chains listed below, sequenced in a study. TCRdb ran MiXCR on the RT-PCR reads and lists one entry per CDR3 protein. The data show under 8,000 distinct CDR3 sequences, roughly 92% seen once. Sequenced material: memory CD4+ T cells from blood. The receptors shown here come from a female donor in good health, serving as a healthy control.

Of note for this clonotype: The library was designed around alpha chains, so this beta chain is a stray read whose abundance carries little weight. The chain employs TRBV20-1 and TRBJ2-7; D gene ambiguous. V lost 5 bases, J lost 6 bases, and 14 bases lay in between. The CDR3 is 12 amino acids. Germline lookup yields CDR1 DFQATT and CDR2 SNEGSKA (reference sequence). The CDR3 loop is CSASRPPSEQYF. In DNA, the CDR3 is TGCAGTGCTTCTCGACCCCCGAGCGAGCAGTACTTC.

On this clonotype: A library prepared for alpha chains yielded this beta chain as an off-target read; its size is of little meaning. The chain is built from TRBV12-3 or TRBV12-4 and TRBJ2-7; a possible D gene is TRBD2 (5 bases). Trimming stripped 7 bases from V and 4 bases from J, with 11 bases between. CDR3 length: 12 residues. The CDR3 sequence is CASTRGEYEQYF. DNA of the CDR3: TGTGCCAGCACCCGGGGAGAATACGAGCAGTACTTC.

On this clonotype: The library was designed around alpha chains, so this beta chain is a stray read whose abundance carries little weight. The chain combines TRBV10-2 with TRBJ1-4, with 10 bases matching TRBD1. Trimming cost V 6 bases and J 7 bases; bases outside gene matches: 5. Germline V gene lookup returns CDR1 WSHSY and CDR2 SAAADI. The CDR3 has 14 amino acids. The CDR3 bases are TGCGCCAGCAGGAGGGGACAGGGGCTTGAAAAACTGTTTTTT. It specifies CASRRGQGLEKLFF.

Concerning this clonotype: This beta chain lies outside the target of a library built for alpha chains; its clone size means little. This chain connects TRBV5-1 to TRBJ2-7; TRBD1 matches at 10 bases. In germline, CDR1 is SGHRS, CDR2 YFSETQ. The CDR3 totals 14 residues. V lost 4 bases to trimming and J lost 5 bases; unmatched junction nucleotides: 6. The CDR3 spells CASSRDRGNHEQYF. For the CDR3, the DNA is TGCGCCAGCAGCCGGGACAGGGGTAACCACGAGCAGTACTTC. Supplemented by reference TRBV5-1 and TRBJ2-7, the full variable domain reads KAGVTQTPRYLIKTRGQQVTLSCSPISGHRSVSWYQQTPGQGLQFLFEYFSETQRNKGNFPGRFSGRQFSNSRSEMNVSTLELGDSALYLCASSRDRGNHEQYFGPGTRLTVT.

Concerning this clonotype: The library was designed around alpha chains, so this beta chain is a stray read whose abundance carries little weight. V gene TRBV12-3 or TRBV12-4 combines with J gene TRBJ1-1, with 8 bases lining up with TRBD1. This CDR3 contains 15 residues. V was pared by 6 bases and J by 1 base, with 7 bases of the junction left unmatched. CDR3 sequence reads: CASSYRGTGNTEAFF. The CDR3, as DNA: TGTGCCAGCAGCTATCGCGGGACAGGGAACACTGAAGCTTTCTTT.

Regarding this clonotype: This beta chain was picked up by a library intended for alpha chains and is off target, so its count carries little meaning. V gene TRBV6-5 combines with J gene TRBJ2-3; 11 positions agree with TRBD2. The CDR3 extends over 17 amino acids. V shed 2 bases, J shed 4 bases, and the junction held 8 bases outside the gene matches. CDR1 is MNHEY, CDR2 SVGAGI, per germline. CDR3 in amino acids: CASSYLKLAGASDTQYF. Written as DNA, the CDR3 is TGTGCCAGCAGTTACCTGAAACTAGCGGGAGCATCAGATACGCAGTATTTT.

Points on this clonotype: This beta chain lies outside the target of a library built for alpha chains; its clone size means little. The chain combines TRBV6-2 or TRBV6-3 with TRBJ2-7; 8 bases fit TRBD2. CDR3 length: 15 residues. Germline trimming cut 4 bases from V and 3 bases from J; bases unmatched to any gene: 8. Per germline, CDR1 MNHEY and CDR2 SVGEGT. The CDR3 DNA reads as TGTGCCAGCAGTTCCCCCAGCGGGAGTGACTACGAGCAGTACTTC. Residues: CASSSPSGSDYEQYF.

Note on this clonotype: This beta chain came through as a stray read in a library set up for alpha chains, and its size says little. The V gene is TRBV10-3, the J gene TRBJ1-4; unclear D gene. The V end lost 3 bases, the J end lost 1 base, and 6 bases lay between the germline ends. CDR3 length: 14 residues. CDR1 and CDR2 (germline): ENHRY, SYGVKD. The CDR3 sequence is CAISEGGTNEKLFF. CDR3 sequence (DNA): TGTGCCATCAGTGAAGGCGGAACTAATGAAAAACTGTTTTTT.

On this clonotype itself: Being off target in a library aimed at alpha chains, this beta chain has a size of little meaning. The CDR3 loop is CASSLGQGETGELFF. In DNA form, the CDR3 reads TGTGCCAGCAGCCTGGGTCAGGGAGAGACCGGGGAGCTGTTTTTT. The chain employs TRBV12-3 or TRBV12-4 and TRBJ2-2; D could derive from TRBD1 or TRBD2 (5 bases each). V gave up 6 bases and J gave up 5 bases, with 16 bases separating them. The CDR3 consists of 15 residues.

As concerns this clonotype: This beta chain is an off-target read within a library intended for alpha chains, so its frequency means little. The CDR3: CSVAGQLEAFF. CDR3 nucleotides: TGCAGCGTTGCGGGACAGCTTGAAGCTTTCTTT. The chain combines TRBV29-1 with TRBJ1-1; 7 positions agree with TRBD1. The CDR3 length is 11 residues. The V segment lost 4 bases and the J segment 7 bases; nucleotides outside the gene matches: 3. Germline V lookup: CDR1 SQVTM, CDR2 ANQGSEA.

As concerns this clonotype: A junction end diverges from the germline sequence, so it may reflect a read error. This beta chain appears as a stray read in a library generated for alpha chains; its size is not informative. The chain combines TRBV7-7 with TRBJ2-5; TRBD2 aligns across 8 bases. Germline CDR1 SSHAT, CDR2 FNYEAQ (reference sequence). This CDR3 has 16 residues. The CDR3 here is CASSLGSGSLQETQYF. DNA of the CDR3: TGTGCTAGCAGCTTAGGAAGCGGGAGCCTACAAGAGACCCAGTACTTC.

Worth noting for this clonotype: This beta chain is off target for a library built for alpha chains, so its abundance means little. The chain couples TRBV20-1 to TRBJ1-1, with a tentative D call TRBD1 (5 bases). The germline gives CDR1 DFQATT, CDR2 SNEGSKA (reference sequence). The CDR3 runs 13 residues. V shed 1 base and J shed 11 bases, with 17 bases lying between them. The CDR3 sequence: CSARVQVPKGAFF. CDR3 coding DNA: TGCAGTGCTAGAGTTCAGGTCCCGAAGGGGGCTTTCTTT.

As regards this clonotype: Being off target in a library aimed at alpha chains, this beta chain has a size of little meaning. This chain uses TRBV5-1 with TRBJ2-5; D gene uncertain. Trimming removed 0 bases at V and 5 bases at J, with 11 bases between. Germline V CDR1 and CDR2: SGHRS, YFSETQ. The CDR3 contains 14 residues. CDR3 region: CASSLEGPMETQYF. The CDR3 coding sequence is TGCGCCAGCAGCTTGGAAGGCCCGATGGAGACCCAGTACTTC.

Turning to this clonotype: This beta chain is an off-target read within a library intended for alpha chains, so its frequency means little. This chain connects TRBV20-1 to TRBJ2-1, with D possibly being TRBD1 or TRBD2 (6 bases each). The CDR3 sequence is 12 residues long. Trimming stripped 3 bases from V and 9 bases from J, with 12 bases between. Germline V lookup: CDR1 DFQATT, CDR2 SNEGSKA (reference sequence). CDR3 region: CSASWGAVEQFF. The CDR3 DNA follows: TGCAGTGCTAGCTGGGGGGCTGTTGAGCAGTTCTTC.

Remarks on this clonotype: Because this beta chain is a stray read in a library intended to capture alpha chains, its abundance should not be given much weight. The chain joins TRBV29-1 to TRBJ2-1; D is possibly TRBD2 (5 bases). Germline V gene lookup returns CDR1 SQVTM and CDR2 ANQGSEA. CDR3 size: 13 residues. Trimming removed 4 bases at V and 12 bases at J, with 19 bases between. The CDR3 region has the DNA TGCAGCGTTGGGGCCAGCGGTGCCCGGGGGCAGTTCTTC. Its protein is CSVGASGARGQFF.

In regard to this clonotype: The library was designed around alpha chains, so this beta chain is a stray read whose abundance carries little weight. This chain joins TRBV11-2 and TRBJ2-5; 9 positions match TRBD1. The V segment lost 4 bases and the J segment 4 bases; nucleotides outside the gene matches: 4. The CDR3 length is 14 residues. Germline V gives CDR1 SGHAT, CDR2 FQNNGV. CDR3 protein: CASSSQGATETQYF. CDR3 nucleotide sequence: TGTGCCAGCAGCTCACAGGGGGCTACAGAGACCCAGTACTTC.

About this clonotype: The size of this beta chain means little, since it is a stray read in a library made for alpha chains. This chain uses TRBV5-1 with TRBJ2-2, with a possible D match to TRBD2 (6 bases). The CDR3 has 15 amino acids. V was cut by 0 bases and J by 3 bases, with 9 bases left in between. Germline V lookup: CDR1 SGHRS, CDR2 YFSETQ. CDR3 loop: CASSLDPGDTGELFF. The CDR3, as DNA: TGCGCCAGCAGCTTGGATCCGGGGGACACCGGGGAGCTGTTTTTT. Full variable domain (outside the CDR3, taken from reference TRBV5-1 and TRBJ2-2): KAGVTQTPRYLIKTRGQQVTLSCSPISGHRSVSWYQQTPGQGLQFLFEYFSETQRNKGNFPGRFSGRQFSNSRSEMNVSTLELGDSALYLCASSLDPGDTGELFFGEGSRLTVL.

Note on this clonotype: This beta chain lies outside the target of a library built for alpha chains; its clone size means little. V usage is TRBV7-2 and J usage is TRBJ2-7, with D possibly TRBD1 on 6 matching bases. Germline V CDR1 and CDR2: SGHTA, FQGNSA. Trimming removed 3 bases from V and 0 bases from J, with 12 bases in between. The CDR3 has 15 residues. The CDR3 reads CASSFGQSSSYEQYF. CDR3 bases: TGTGCCAGCAGCTTCGGACAGTCGAGCTCCTACGAGCAGTACTTC.

Regarding this clonotype: This beta chain is an unintended read in a library built for alpha chains; its size means little. The chain recombines TRBV12-3 or TRBV12-4 with TRBJ1-5; maybe TRBD1 (5 bases). CDR3 length: 14 amino acids. Trimming removed 8 bases from V and 5 bases from J, with 16 bases in between. CDR3 amino acids: CASCRNVGDQPQHF. The CDR3 DNA follows: TGTGCCAGCTGCCGTAATGTGGGGGATCAGCCCCAGCATTTT.

A word on this clonotype: This beta chain lies outside the target of a library built for alpha chains; its clone size means little. CDR3 bases: TGTGCCATCAGAGGATCAGGGGGCACAGATACGCAGTATTTT. Translation gives CAIRGSGGTDTQYF. J is TRBJ2-3 and V is TRBV10-3; D is possibly TRBD1 (6 bases). The germline V gene has CDR1 ENHRY and CDR2 SYGVKD. V was shortened by 6 bases and J by 1 base, with 11 bases between the two germline ends. The CDR3 has 14 residues.

Notes on this clonotype: Being off target in a library aimed at alpha chains, this beta chain has a size of little meaning. The chain recombines TRBV18 with TRBJ1-1; D unclear. The CDR3 is 14 residues long. Looked up from germline, CDR1 is KGHSH and CDR2 is LQKENI. Trimming stripped 2 bases from V and 8 bases from J, with 15 bases between. CDR3: CASSPNPPPSEAFF. The CDR3 bases are TGTGCCAGCTCACCAAATCCCCCGCCGAGCGAAGCTTTCTTT.

Details on this clonotype: This beta chain lies outside the target of a library built for alpha chains; its clone size means little. The V gene is TRBV18, the J gene TRBJ2-3; D not resolved. Deletions cut 3 bases from V and 1 base from J, with 11 bases between. The germline gives CDR1 KGHSH, CDR2 LQKENI. The CDR3 totals 15 residues. The CDR3 here is CASSPPLSGTDTQYF. The CDR3 DNA is TGTGCCAGCTCACCTCCACTGAGTGGCACAGATACGCAGTATTTT.

A note on this clonotype: This beta chain was picked up by a library intended for alpha chains and is off target, so its count carries little meaning. The CDR3: CASSVGDRGRNEQFF. The CDR3 DNA reads TGTGCCAGCAGCGTAGGGGACAGGGGTCGCAATGAGCAGTTCTTC. The chain is built from TRBV9 and TRBJ2-1; TRBD1 aligns across 10 bases. After removal of 0 bases from V and 6 bases from J, the junction contained 3 bases not matched to a gene. CDR3 length: 15 residues. Germline V CDR1 and CDR2: SGDLS, YYNGEE.

As for this clonotype: Since the library was made to target alpha chains, this beta chain is a stray read and its abundance is not meaningful. The V and J genes are TRBV27 and TRBJ2-7, with D uncertain. Germline V CDR1 and CDR2: MNHEY, SMNVEV (reference sequence). V gave up 5 bases and J gave up 3 bases, with 8 bases separating them. The CDR3 contains 12 residues. CDR3 coding DNA: TGTGCCAGCAGTCTAACCGGCTACGAGCAGTACTTC. As protein: CASSLTGYEQYF.

This clonotype was seen once. A library made for alpha chains picked up this beta chain off target, so its size means little. The genes are TRBV7-9 and TRBJ2-5; D may be TRBD1 or TRBD2 (5 bases each). The V and J ends lost 4 bases and 5 bases respectively, with 11 bases between them. Germline V gives CDR1 SEHNR, CDR2 FQNEAQ (reference sequence). The CDR3 covers 13 residues. Here the CDR3 reads CASSSGAQETQYF. CDR3 DNA sequence: TGTGCCAGCAGCTCCGGGGCCCAGGAGACCCAGTACTTC.

Notes on this clonotype: This beta chain is a stray read from a library made for alpha chains; its abundance is not meaningful. The chain uses TRBV5-1 and TRBJ2-1, with 8 bases that match TRBD2. Germline-derived CDR1 and CDR2 are SGHRS and YFSETQ. V shed 2 bases, J shed 6 bases, and the junction held 7 bases outside the gene matches. The CDR3 extends over 15 amino acids. The CDR3 region is CASSLSTSGPNEQFF. The CDR3 nucleotides read TGCGCCAGCAGCTTATCCACTAGCGGCCCCAATGAGCAGTTCTTC. The full variable domain, completed using reference TRBV5-1 and TRBJ2-1, is KAGVTQTPRYLIKTRGQQVTLSCSPISGHRSVSWYQQTPGQGLQFLFEYFSETQRNKGNFPGRFSGRQFSNSRSEMNVSTLELGDSALYLCASSLSTSGPNEQFFGPGTRLTVL.

On this clonotype: This beta chain turned up in a library designed for alpha chains; as an off-target read, its abundance says little. J is TRBJ2-6 and V is TRBV5-4; possible D gene TRBD2, 6 bases. V dropped 5 bases and J dropped 4 bases, with 13 bases sitting between them. This CDR3 comprises 15 residues. CDR1 and CDR2 (germline): SGHNT, YYREEE (reference sequence). The CDR3 reads CASRHGGRGANVLTF. CDR3 nucleotides: TGTGCCAGCAGACACGGAGGGAGAGGGGCCAACGTCCTGACTTTC.

In the case of this clonotype: Since the library was made to target alpha chains, this beta chain is a stray read and its abundance is not meaningful. The rearrangement uses TRBV29-1 and TRBJ1-1, with D uncertain. Trimming pared 4 bases from V and 0 bases from J, leaving 9 bases between. CDR3 length equals 13 residues. In germline, CDR1 is SQVTM, CDR2 ANQGSEA. The CDR3 sequence is CSVGVVMNTEAFF. In DNA form, the CDR3 reads TGCAGCGTTGGGGTAGTGATGAACACTGAAGCTTTCTTT.

A word on this clonotype: As an off-target read in a library built for alpha chains, this beta chain has a frequency of little significance. The chain uses TRBV7-2 and TRBJ2-2; 8 positions match TRBD2. Germline values: CDR1 SGHTA, CDR2 FQGNSA. The V and J ends lost 6 bases and 2 bases, in that order; junction bases with no gene match: 2. There are 14 residues in the CDR3. Here the CDR3 reads CASRLAENTGELFF. The CDR3 DNA reads TGTGCCAGCAGACTAGCGGAAAACACCGGGGAGCTGTTTTTT.

Concerning this clonotype itself: This beta chain represents an off-target read in a library built for alpha chains; its size is of limited meaning. The chain uses TRBV20-1 and TRBJ2-1; D call uncertain. The V end was cut by 3 bases, the J end by 5 bases, with 5 bases between. The CDR3 is 11 residues long. Germline CDR1 DFQATT, CDR2 SNEGSKA (reference sequence). CDR3 nucleotide sequence: TGCAGTGCTAGCGCTAACAATGAGCAGTTCTTC. Encoded protein: CSASANNEQFF.

On this clonotype: Little can be read into the size of this beta chain, an off-target read in a library designed for alpha chains. The chain is built from TRBV5-1 and TRBJ2-2; no reliable D call. The CDR3 has 14 amino acids. V was trimmed by 4 bases and J by 1 base, leaving 8 bases between them. Germline V lookup: CDR1 SGHRS, CDR2 YFSETQ. Here the CDR3 DNA reads TGCGCCAGCAGCGTGTTATTGAACACCGGGGAGCTGTTTTTT. Translated, it gives CASSVLLNTGELFF.